The 28 T cell receptor beta chains below all came from one sample that was sequenced in a study of CD8 T cells in Susac syndrome. Random hexamers primed reverse transcription of about 0.45 to 1 ug RNA. TCRdb redid the calling of the immunoSEQ multiplex PCR reads with MiXCR, one entry per CDR3 protein. The sample records about 180,000 distinct CDR3 sequences, around 94% being singletons. The sequencing input was CD4+ T cells from PBMCs. These receptors originate from a human donor with Susac syndrome.

The chain uses TRBV20-1 and TRBJ2-4; D perhaps matches TRBD1 (6 bases). Germline V gene lookup returns CDR1 DFQATT and CDR2 SNEGSKA (reference sequence). Trimming took off 5 bases at V and 2 bases at J, with 22 bases between the two ends. The CDR3 extends over 17 amino acids. DNA for the CDR3: TGCAGTGCTCCCTCCCTTGGGCAGGGGAGTACCAAAAACATTCAGTACTTC. Amino acids: CSAPSLGQGSTKNIQYF.

The rearrangement links TRBV5-1 to TRBJ2-5; D ambiguous. The V and J ends lost 6 bases and 5 bases respectively, with 8 bases between them. The germline V gene has CDR1 SGHRS and CDR2 YFSETQ. The CDR3 covers 11 residues. CDR3 DNA sequence: TGCGCCAGCATTATCGGGGAGACCCAGTACTTC. It translates to CASIIGETQYF.

The chain has TRBV2 and TRBJ1-2; the D gene is possibly TRBD1 (5 bases). V was cut by 4 bases and J by 11 bases, with 14 bases left in between. CDR1 is SNHLY and CDR2 is FYNNEI in the germline V gene. This CDR3 has 12 amino acids. CDR3 DNA sequence: TGTGCCAGCAGTGCTGACTCGGACAAGTACACCTTC. It specifies CASSADSDKYTF.

The gene calls are TRBV18 and TRBJ2-2; tentative D call: TRBD2 (5 bases). Germline CDR1 KGHSH, CDR2 LQKENI. Trimming pared 3 bases from V and 5 bases from J, leaving 13 bases between. CDR3 size: 15 residues. DNA for the CDR3: TGTGCCAGCTCACCGACGGCGAGGGAAACCGGGGAGCTGTTTTTT. Translated, it gives CASSPTARETGELFF.

The chain links TRBV4-2 to TRBJ1-6, with a possible D match to TRBD1 (6 bases). CDR1 is LGHNA and CDR2 is YNFKEQ in the germline V gene. CDR3 length equals 15 residues. Deletions cut 0 bases from V and 17 bases from J, with 20 bases between. This CDR3 is CASSQEEADSGDFHF. Here the CDR3 DNA reads TGTGCCAGCAGCCAAGAGGAGGCGGACAGTGGGGATTTCCACTTT.

The V gene is TRBV5-1, the J gene TRBJ2-2; unclear D gene. The germline V gene encodes CDR1 SGHRS and CDR2 YFSETQ. The CDR3 covers 13 residues. V was shortened by 5 bases and J by 11 bases, with 16 bases between the two germline ends. CDR3: CASSVGLANELFF. The CDR3 DNA reads TGCGCCAGCAGTGTGGGCCTGGCGAACGAGCTGTTTTTT.

The chain couples TRBV7-8 to TRBJ2-3; D unclear. CDR1 is SGHVS and CDR2 is FQNEAQ in the germline V gene. This CDR3 contains 16 residues. Trimming took off 6 bases at V and 0 bases at J, with 16 bases between the two ends. The CDR3 here is CASSSGTGSSTDTQYF. As DNA, the CDR3 is TGTGCCAGCAGTTCCGGCACGGGCTCTAGCACAGATACGCAGTATTTT.

The chain has TRBV6-5 and TRBJ1-5, with D perhaps TRBD1 (6 bases). The germline CDR1 and CDR2 sequences are MNHEY and SVGAGI. CDR3 length equals 15 residues. Trimming took 6 bases from V and 3 from J, leaving 15 bases between them. The CDR3 reads CASSQTGMDNQPQHF. The CDR3 coding sequence is TGTGCCAGCAGCCAAACAGGGATGGACAATCAGCCCCAGCATTTT.

The V and J genes are TRBV6-6 and TRBJ2-3; no definite D call. From germline, CDR1 is MNHNY and CDR2 SVGAGI (reference sequence). Trimming removed 6 bases from V and 5 bases from J, with 18 bases in between. The CDR3 spans 15 residues. Here the CDR3 reads CASRWTLSIGDTQYF. Written as DNA, the CDR3 is TGTGCCAGCAGATGGACCCTCTCCATAGGAGATACGCAGTATTTT.

The V gene is TRBV6-6, the J gene TRBJ2-1; TRBD2 matches 13 bases. V shed 7 bases, J shed 6 bases, and the junction held 6 bases outside the gene matches. This CDR3 has 15 amino acids. CDR1 is MNHNY, CDR2 SVGAGI, per germline (reference sequence). This chain's CDR3 is CASNTGLAGINEQFF. CDR3 coding DNA: TGTGCCAGCAATACGGGACTAGCGGGGATCAATGAGCAGTTCTTC.

The genes are TRBV5-1 and TRBJ1-5, with D unclear. CDR1 and CDR2 (germline): SGHRS, YFSETQ. V was trimmed by 0 bases and J by 4 bases, leaving 11 bases between them. The CDR3 sequence is 15 residues long. The CDR3 bases are TGCGCCAGCAGCTTGGAAGTGGGGAGAAATCAGCCCCAGCATTTT. Protein product: CASSLEVGRNQPQHF.

This chain uses TRBV30 with TRBJ2-1; D call uncertain. This CDR3 has 14 residues. The V and J ends lost 2 bases and 4 bases respectively, with 12 bases between them. Germline V gives CDR1 GTSNPN, CDR2 SVGIG (reference sequence). The CDR3, as DNA: TGTGCCTGGAGTAAGGTGGGCAGTTACAATGAGCAGTTCTTC. Translation: CAWSKVGSYNEQFF.

The V and J genes are TRBV10-3 and TRBJ2-5, with D possibly called TRBD1 or TRBD2 (6 bases each). The V and J ends lost 2 bases and 10 bases respectively, with 20 bases between them. This CDR3 spans 15 amino acids. In germline, CDR1 is ENHRY, CDR2 SYGVKD. CDR3 in amino acids: CAISEAIGQFGSQYF. The CDR3 DNA reads as TGTGCCATCAGTGAGGCGATCGGACAGTTCGGGAGCCAGTACTTC.

The chain links TRBV10-3 to TRBJ2-5; TRBD1 aligns across 8 bases. Per the germline V gene, CDR1 is ENHRY and CDR2 is SYGVKD. The CDR3 has 16 residues. Unmatched junction bases numbered 6, after V lost 2 bases and J lost 1 base. This CDR3 is CAISEISGQGQETQYF. The CDR3 DNA sequence: TGTGCCATCAGTGAGATTAGCGGACAGGGCCAAGAGACCCAGTACTTC.

The chain combines TRBV12-3 or TRBV12-4 with TRBJ1-1; the D is unclear. The CDR3 loop spans 15 amino acids. V shed 3 bases and J shed 1 base, with 12 bases lying between them. The CDR3 region has the DNA TGTGCCAGCAGTTTCGGTCACGCTGCGAACACTGAAGCTTTCTTT. Amino acid sequence: CASSFGHAANTEAFF.

The chain employs TRBV4-1 and TRBJ1-6; 7 bases are a match to TRBD1. Germline lookup yields CDR1 MGHRA and CDR2 YSYEKL. Unmatched junction bases numbered 8, after V lost 0 bases and J lost 12 bases. This CDR3 region has 15 residues. CDR3 loop: CASSQDWGRGIPLHF. Here the CDR3 DNA reads TGCGCCAGCAGCCAAGATTGGGGCAGGGGGATACCCCTCCACTTT.

This chain links TRBV2 with TRBJ2-3, with TRBD2 identical over 7 bases. This CDR3 has 15 residues. Germline lookup yields CDR1 SNHLY and CDR2 FYNNEI. V gave up 5 bases and J gave up 0 bases; unmatched junction bases: 5. CDR3 protein: CASSTPSGSTDTQYF. The CDR3 bases are TGTGCCAGCAGTACCCCTAGCGGTAGCACAGATACGCAGTATTTT. The variable domain in full, with the rest retrieved from reference TRBV2 and TRBJ2-3, is EPEVTQTPSHQVTQMGQEVILRCVPISNHLYFYWYRQILGQKVEFLVSFYNNEISEKSEIFDDQFSVERPDGSNFTLKIRSTKLEDSAMYFCASSTPSGSTDTQYFGPGTRLTVL.

The chain links TRBV5-4 to TRBJ2-1; TRBD2 aligns across 8 bases. The CDR3 runs to 15 residues. V was clipped by 4 bases and J by 7 bases; unmatched bases: 10. Per germline, CDR1 SGHNT and CDR2 YYREEE (reference sequence). CDR3 in amino acids: CASSDRGGHGNEQFF. CDR3 coding DNA: TGTGCCAGCAGCGACCGGGGGGGCCATGGGAATGAGCAGTTCTTC.

This clonotype was observed a single time. This sequence joins TRBV19 and TRBJ1-5; 7 nucleotides agree with TRBD1. Germline lookup yields CDR1 LNHDA and CDR2 SQIVND (reference sequence). V was clipped by 3 bases and J by 4 bases; unmatched bases: 6. CDR3 length equals 15 residues. CDR3 coding DNA: TGTGCCAGTAGTATGACCGGGACAGATAATCAGCCCCAGCATTTT. Amino acids: CASSMTGTDNQPQHF.

V and J are TRBV12-3 or TRBV12-4 and TRBJ2-7; D not resolved. The V end was cut by 5 bases, the J end by 0 bases, with 14 bases between. This CDR3 has 15 residues. The CDR3 DNA reads TGTGCCAGCAGTCAACACCCTGTGAGCTCCTACGAGCAGTACTTC. Amino acids: CASSQHPVSSYEQYF.

The chain has TRBV6-5 and TRBJ2-1, with 7 bases that match TRBD2. Germline V lookup: CDR1 MNHEY, CDR2 SVGAGI. This CDR3 contains 13 residues. Losses at the gene ends were 5 bases for V and 13 bases for J; bases not matched to a gene: 11. Written as DNA, the CDR3 is TGTGCCAGCAGTAAACGGGGGAGGGTGGGCCAGTTCTTC. Its translation: CASSKRGRVGQFF.

This sequence joins TRBV29-1 and TRBJ1-2; 7 nucleotides align to TRBD1. V shed 6 bases, J shed 1 base, and the junction held 8 bases outside the gene matches. The CDR3 is made up of 14 amino acids. CDR1 and CDR2 (germline): SQVTM, ANQGSEA. For the CDR3, the DNA is TGCAGCGTGGTAGCCGGGACAGTTAACTATGGCTACACCTTC. It encodes CSVVAGTVNYGYTF.

The V and J genes are TRBV9 and TRBJ1-5; D may be TRBD1 (6 bases). V dropped 4 bases and J dropped 4 bases, with 15 bases sitting between them. The CDR3 loop spans 15 amino acids. Germline lookup yields CDR1 SGDLS and CDR2 YYNGEE. CDR3 coding DNA: TGTGCCAGCAGCCCCAGGGGAGGAAATAATCAGCCCCAGCATTTT. It translates to CASSPRGGNNQPQHF. Combining the CDR3 with reference TRBV9 and TRBJ1-5 gives the whole variable domain DSGVTQTPKHLITATGQRVTLRCSPRSGDLSVYWYQQSLDQGLQFLIQYYNGEERAKGNILERFSAQQFPDLHSELNLSSLELGDSALYFCASSPRGGNNQPQHFGDGTRLSIL.

The V gene is TRBV20-1, the J gene TRBJ2-7; 9 bases are shared with TRBD1. Germline CDR1 is DFQATT and CDR2 is SNEGSKA (reference sequence). The ends lost 1 base at V and 4 bases at J; junction bases unmatched: 5. This CDR3 spans 14 amino acids. CDR3 in amino acids: CSARGPGQGYEQYF. The CDR3 nucleotides read TGCAGTGCTAGAGGCCCTGGACAGGGGTACGAGCAGTACTTC.

The chain recombines TRBV20-1 with TRBJ1-2; tentative D call: TRBD1 (6 bases). The CDR3 has 14 amino acids. Germline values: CDR1 DFQATT, CDR2 SNEGSKA (reference sequence). V lost 0 bases, J lost 3 bases, and 11 bases lay in between. The CDR3: CSARDGGRDYGYTF. The CDR3, as DNA: TGCAGTGCTAGAGATGGGGGGCGAGACTATGGCTACACCTTC.

This sequence joins TRBV2 and TRBJ2-2; D ambiguous. The germline V gene encodes CDR1 SNHLY and CDR2 FYNNEI. The germline V and J ends were trimmed by 4 bases and 3 bases, with 6 bases remaining between them. This CDR3 has 13 residues. CDR3 amino acids: CASSVGHTGELFF. DNA for the CDR3: TGTGCCAGCAGTGTAGGGCACACCGGGGAGCTGTTTTTT.

The chain recombines TRBV7-9 with TRBJ1-2; 9 bases are shared with TRBD1. Germline CDR1 reads SEHNR; CDR2 reads FQNEAQ (reference sequence). With 5 bases clipped from V and 0 bases from J, the junction kept 7 bases outside the gene matches. This CDR3 region has 16 residues. In nucleotides, the CDR3 is TGTGCCAGCAGCCTGACAGGGGGAGCCTCTAACTATGGCTACACCTTC. Its translation: CASSLTGGASNYGYTF.

The chain is built from TRBV7-6 and TRBJ2-1; the D gene could be TRBD1 or TRBD2 (7 bases each). The CDR3 spans 14 residues. Germline V gene data show CDR1 as SGHVS and CDR2 as FNYEAQ. V lost 5 bases and J 4 bases, leaving 12 bases between the germline ends. DNA of the CDR3: TGTGCCAGCAGCCAGGGGGGGTATTACAATGAGCAGTTCTTC. This translates into CASSQGGYYNEQFF.